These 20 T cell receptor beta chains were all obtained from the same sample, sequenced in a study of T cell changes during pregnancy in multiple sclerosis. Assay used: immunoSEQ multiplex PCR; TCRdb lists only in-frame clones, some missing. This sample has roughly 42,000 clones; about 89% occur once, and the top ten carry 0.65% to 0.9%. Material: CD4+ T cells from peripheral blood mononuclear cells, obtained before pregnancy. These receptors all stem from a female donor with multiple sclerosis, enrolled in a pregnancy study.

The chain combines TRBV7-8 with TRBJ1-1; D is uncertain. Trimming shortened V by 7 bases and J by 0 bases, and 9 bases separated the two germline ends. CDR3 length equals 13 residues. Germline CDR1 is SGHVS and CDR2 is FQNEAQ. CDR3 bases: TGTGCCAGCACCCCTCGTATGAACACTGAAGCTTTCTTT. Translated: CASTPRMNTEAFF.

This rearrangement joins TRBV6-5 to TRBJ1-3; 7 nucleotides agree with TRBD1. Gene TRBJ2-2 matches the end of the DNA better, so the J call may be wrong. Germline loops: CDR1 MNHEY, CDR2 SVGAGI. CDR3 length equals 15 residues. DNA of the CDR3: TGTGCCAGCAGTTTCGAGAGGGGGCCCACCGGGGAGCTGTTTTTT. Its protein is CASSFERGPTGELFF.

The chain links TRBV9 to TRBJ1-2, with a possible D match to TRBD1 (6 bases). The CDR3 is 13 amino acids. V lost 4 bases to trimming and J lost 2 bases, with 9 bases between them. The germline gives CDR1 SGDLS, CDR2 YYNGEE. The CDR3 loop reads CASSPDRNYGYTF. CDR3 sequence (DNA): TGTGCCAGCAGCCCGGACAGAAACTATGGCTACACCTTC.

CDR3 amino acids: CASSLQDRLINEKLFF. Here the CDR3 DNA reads TGTGCCAGCAGCTTACAAGACAGATTAATTAATGAAAAACTGTTTTTT. The rearrangement uses TRBV7-2 and TRBJ1-4, with D perhaps TRBD1 (5 bases). Trimming stripped 2 bases from V and 4 bases from J, with 14 bases between. Germline values: CDR1 SGHTA, CDR2 FQGNSA. CDR3 size: 16 residues.

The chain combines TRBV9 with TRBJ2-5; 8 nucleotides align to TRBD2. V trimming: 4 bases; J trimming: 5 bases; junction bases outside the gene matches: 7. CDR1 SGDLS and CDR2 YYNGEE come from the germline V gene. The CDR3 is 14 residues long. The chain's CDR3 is CASSSRTSTETQYF. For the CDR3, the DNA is TGTGCCAGCAGCTCCCGGACTAGCACTGAGACCCAGTACTTC. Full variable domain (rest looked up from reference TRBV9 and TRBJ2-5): DSGVTQTPKHLITATGQRVTLRCSPRSGDLSVYWYQQSLDQGLQFLIQYYNGEERAKGNILERFSAQQFPDLHSELNLSSLELGDSALYFCASSSRTSTETQYFGPGTRLLVL.

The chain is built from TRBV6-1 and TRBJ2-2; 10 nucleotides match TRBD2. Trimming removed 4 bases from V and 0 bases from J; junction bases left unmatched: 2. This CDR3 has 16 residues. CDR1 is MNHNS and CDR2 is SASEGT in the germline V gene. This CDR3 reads CASSGLAGANTGELFF. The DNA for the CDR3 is TGTGCCAGCAGTGGGCTAGCGGGGGCGAACACCGGGGAGCTGTTTTTT.

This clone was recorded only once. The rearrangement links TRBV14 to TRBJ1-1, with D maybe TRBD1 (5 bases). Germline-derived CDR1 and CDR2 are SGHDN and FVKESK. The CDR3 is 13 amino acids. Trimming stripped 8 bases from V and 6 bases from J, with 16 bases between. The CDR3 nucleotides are TGTGCCAGCCAAAAGACAGTCTACTCTGAAGCTTTCTTT. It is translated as CASQKTVYSEAFF.

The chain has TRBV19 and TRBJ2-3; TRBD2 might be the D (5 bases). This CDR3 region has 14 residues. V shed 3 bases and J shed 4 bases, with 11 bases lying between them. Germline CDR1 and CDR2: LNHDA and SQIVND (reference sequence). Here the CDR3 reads CASSMLLGADTQYF. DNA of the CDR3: TGTGCCAGTAGTATGCTACTAGGAGCAGATACGCAGTATTTT. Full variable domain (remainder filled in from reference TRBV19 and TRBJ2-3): DGGITQSPKYLFRKEGQNVTLSCEQNLNHDAMYWYRQDPGQGLRLIYYSQIVNDFQKGDIAEGYSVSREKKESFPLTVTSAQKNPTAFYLCASSMLLGADTQYFGPGTRLTVL.

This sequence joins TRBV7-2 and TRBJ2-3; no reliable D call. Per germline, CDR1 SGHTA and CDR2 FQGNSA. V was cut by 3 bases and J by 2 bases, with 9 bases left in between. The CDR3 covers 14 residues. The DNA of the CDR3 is TGTGCCAGCAGCTTTTGGCAGAACACAGATACGCAGTATTTT. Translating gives CASSFWQNTDTQYF.

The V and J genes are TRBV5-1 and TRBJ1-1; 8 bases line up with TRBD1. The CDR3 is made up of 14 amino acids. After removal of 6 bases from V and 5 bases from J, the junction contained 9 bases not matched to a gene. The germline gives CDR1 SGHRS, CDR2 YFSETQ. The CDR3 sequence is CASTGQGWETEAFF. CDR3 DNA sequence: TGCGCCAGCACCGGACAGGGCTGGGAGACTGAAGCTTTCTTT.

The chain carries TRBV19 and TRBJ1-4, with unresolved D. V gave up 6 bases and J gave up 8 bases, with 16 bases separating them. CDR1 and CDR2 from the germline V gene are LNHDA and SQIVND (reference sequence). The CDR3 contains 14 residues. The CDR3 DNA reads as TGTGCCAGTAGCGTCGCGGGCAGGCAAGAAAAACTGTTTTTT. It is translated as CASSVAGRQEKLFF. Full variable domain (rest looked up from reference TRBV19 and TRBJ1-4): DGGITQSPKYLFRKEGQNVTLSCEQNLNHDAMYWYRQDPGQGLRLIYYSQIVNDFQKGDIAEGYSVSREKKESFPLTVTSAQKNPTAFYLCASSVAGRQEKLFFGSGTQLSVL.

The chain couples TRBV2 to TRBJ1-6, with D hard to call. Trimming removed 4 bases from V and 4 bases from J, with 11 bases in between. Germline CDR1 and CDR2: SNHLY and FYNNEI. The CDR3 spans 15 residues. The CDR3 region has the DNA TGTGCCAGCAGTGGGTTAGAGGCTTATAATTCACCCCTCCACTTT. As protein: CASSGLEAYNSPLHF. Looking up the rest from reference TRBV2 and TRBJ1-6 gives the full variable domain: EPEVTQTPSHQVTQMGQEVILRCVPISNHLYFYWYRQILGQKVEFLVSFYNNEISEKSEIFDDQFSVERPDGSNFTLKIRSTKLEDSAMYFCASSGLEAYNSPLHFGNGTRLTVT.

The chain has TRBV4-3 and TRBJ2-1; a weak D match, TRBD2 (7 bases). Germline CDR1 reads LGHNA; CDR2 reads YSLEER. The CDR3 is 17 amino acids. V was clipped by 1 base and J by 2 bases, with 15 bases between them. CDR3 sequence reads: CASSQGGRGGTYNEQFF. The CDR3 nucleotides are TGCGCCAGCAGCCAAGGTGGGAGGGGGGGGACCTACAATGAGCAGTTCTTC.

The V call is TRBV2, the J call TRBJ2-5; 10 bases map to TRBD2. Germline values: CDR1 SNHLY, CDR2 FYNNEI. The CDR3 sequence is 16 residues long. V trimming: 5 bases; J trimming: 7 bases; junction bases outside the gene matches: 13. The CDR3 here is CASSPPGLAGVLTQYF. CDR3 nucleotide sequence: TGTGCCAGCAGTCCCCCGGGGCTAGCGGGGGTCCTGACCCAGTACTTC.

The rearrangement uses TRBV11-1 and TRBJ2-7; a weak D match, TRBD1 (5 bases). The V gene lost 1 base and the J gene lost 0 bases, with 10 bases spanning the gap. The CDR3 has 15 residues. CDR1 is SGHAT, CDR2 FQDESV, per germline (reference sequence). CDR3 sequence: CASSLDRSSSYEQYF. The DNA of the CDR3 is TGTGCCAGCAGCTTAGACAGGTCGAGCTCCTACGAGCAGTACTTC.

The CDR3 is CASSPSGGEETQYF. The CDR3 DNA follows: TGTGCCAGTAGTCCTAGCGGGGGTGAAGAGACCCAGTACTTC. The rearrangement uses TRBV19 and TRBJ2-5; 10 bases line up with TRBD2. With V trimmed by 5 bases and J by 3 bases, 3 bases remained unmatched. The CDR3 is 14 amino acids. CDR1 LNHDA and CDR2 SQIVND come from the germline V gene (reference sequence). The full variable domain, rest sourced from reference TRBV19 and TRBJ2-5, is DGGITQSPKYLFRKEGQNVTLSCEQNLNHDAMYWYRQDPGQGLRLIYYSQIVNDFQKGDIAEGYSVSREKKESFPLTVTSAQKNPTAFYLCASSPSGGEETQYFGPGTRLLVL.

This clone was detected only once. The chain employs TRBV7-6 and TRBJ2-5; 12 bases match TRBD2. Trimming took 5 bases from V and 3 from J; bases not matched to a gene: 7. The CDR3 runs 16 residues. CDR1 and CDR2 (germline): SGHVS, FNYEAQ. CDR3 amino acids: CASSPERTSGEETQYF. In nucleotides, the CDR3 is TGTGCCAGCAGCCCGGAGAGGACTAGCGGGGAAGAGACCCAGTACTTC.

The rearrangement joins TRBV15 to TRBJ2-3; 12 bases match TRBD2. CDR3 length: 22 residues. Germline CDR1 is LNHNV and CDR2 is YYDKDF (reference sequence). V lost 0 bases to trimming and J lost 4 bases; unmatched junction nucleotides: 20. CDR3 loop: CATSRERGAPSGGAGGADTQYF. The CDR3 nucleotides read TGTGCCACCAGCAGAGAGAGGGGGGCACCTAGCGGGGGGGCCGGAGGTGCAGATACGCAGTATTTT.

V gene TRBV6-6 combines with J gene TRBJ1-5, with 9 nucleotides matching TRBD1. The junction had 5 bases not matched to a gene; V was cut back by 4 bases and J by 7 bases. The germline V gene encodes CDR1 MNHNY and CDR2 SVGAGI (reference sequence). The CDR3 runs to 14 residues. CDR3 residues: CASSLTGGGQPQHF. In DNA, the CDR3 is TGTGCCAGCAGTTTGACAGGGGGTGGCCAGCCCCAGCATTTT.

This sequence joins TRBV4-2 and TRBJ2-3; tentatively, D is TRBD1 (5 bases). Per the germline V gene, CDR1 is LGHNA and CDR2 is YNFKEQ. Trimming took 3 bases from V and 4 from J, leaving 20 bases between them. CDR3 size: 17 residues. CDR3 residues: CASSQVLRGMVPDTQYF. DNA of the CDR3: TGTGCCAGCAGCCAGGTTCTAAGGGGAATGGTCCCAGATACGCAGTATTTT.